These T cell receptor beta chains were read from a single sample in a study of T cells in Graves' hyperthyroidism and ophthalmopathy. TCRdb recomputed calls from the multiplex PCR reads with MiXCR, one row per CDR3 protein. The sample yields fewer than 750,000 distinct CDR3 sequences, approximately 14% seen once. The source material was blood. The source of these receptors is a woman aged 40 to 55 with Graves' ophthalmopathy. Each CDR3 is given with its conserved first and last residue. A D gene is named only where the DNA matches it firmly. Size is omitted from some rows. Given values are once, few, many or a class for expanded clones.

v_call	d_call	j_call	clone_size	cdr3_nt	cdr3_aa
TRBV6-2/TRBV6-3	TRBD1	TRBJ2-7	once	TGTGCCAGCAGAGAAAACAGGGGCGCCCACGAGCAGTACTTC	CASRENRGAHEQYF
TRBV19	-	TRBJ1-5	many	TGTGCCAGTAGTATCTCCAGGGGTTTTGGATATCAGCCCCAGCATTTT	CASSISRGFGYQPQHF
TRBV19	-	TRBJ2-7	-	TGTGCCAGTAGGAGGACAGCGGAAACCTACGAGCAGTACTTC	CASRRTAETYEQYF
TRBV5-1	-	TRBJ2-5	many	TGCGCCAGCAGCTTGGAAATCCAAGAGACCCAGTACTTC	CASSLEIQETQYF
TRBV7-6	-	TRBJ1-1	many	TGTGCCAGCAGCCTCATTTATTCGGGACGGAACGAAGCTTTCTTT	CASSLIYSGRNEAFF
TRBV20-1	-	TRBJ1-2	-	TGCAGTAGCAGACAGGACTATGGCTACACCTTC	CSSRQDYGYTF
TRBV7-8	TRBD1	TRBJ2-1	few	TGTGCCAGCAGCTCGGGACAGGGGGCGGCCTACAATGAGCAGTTCTTC	CASSSGQGAAYNEQFF
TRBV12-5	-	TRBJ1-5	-	TGTGCTAGTGGTTTAGGTCTCAATCAGCCCCAGCATTTT	CASGLGLNQPQHF
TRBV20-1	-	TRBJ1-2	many	TGCAGTGCTAGAGATTTCGGTCAGGCAGGCGGCTACACCTTC	CSARDFGQAGGYTF
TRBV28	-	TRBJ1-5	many	TGTGCCAGCAGCCAGGCCAGGGGCGGATTTTATAGCAATCAGCCCCAGCATTTT	CASSQARGGFYSNQPQHF
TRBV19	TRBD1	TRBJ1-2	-	TGTGCCAGTGGCCACCCGGGCGGGGCAGGGGGCGATGGCTACACCTTC	CASGHPGGAGGDGYTF
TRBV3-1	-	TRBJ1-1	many	TGTGCCAGCAGTCTGAATGCGGGGCTGGAGACTTTCTTT	CASSLNAGLETFF
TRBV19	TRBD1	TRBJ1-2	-	TGTGCCAGTAGTATAGGAGGGACAGCTGGTAACTATGGCTACACCTTC	CASSIGGTAGNYGYTF
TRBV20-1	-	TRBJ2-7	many	TGCAGTGCTAACCCCTCCGGGAGTGGATACGAGCAGTACTTC	CSANPSGSGYEQYF
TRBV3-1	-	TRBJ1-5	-	TGTGCCAGCAGCCTCACATATTTAGAGCCCCAGCATTTT	CASSLTYLEPQHF
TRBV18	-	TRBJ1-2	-	TGTGCCAGCTCACCCAGGTTGACAGCAAGCGACTATGGCTACACCTTC	CASSPRLTASDYGYTF
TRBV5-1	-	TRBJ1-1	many	TGCGCCAGCAGCTTGGCCGGCAGCGCTGAAGCTTTCTTT	CASSLAGSAEAFF
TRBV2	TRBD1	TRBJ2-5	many	TGTGCCAGCAGAGACTTTCCGGGACAGGGGCAAGAGACCCAGTACTTC	CASRDFPGQGQETQYF
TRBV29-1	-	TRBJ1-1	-	TGCAGCGTCCCGGGACACCCAAACACTGAAGCTTTCTTT	CSVPGHPNTEAFF
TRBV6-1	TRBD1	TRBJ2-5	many	TGTGCCAACAGTGGAGGTATACAGGGGGCCGGGAAAGAGACCCAGTACTTC	CANSGGIQGAGKETQYF
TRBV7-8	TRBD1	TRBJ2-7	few	TGTGCCAGCAGCTTATTAGGGGGCCACGAGCAGTACTTC	CASSLLGGHEQYF
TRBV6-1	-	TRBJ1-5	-	TGTGCCAGCAGTATCAGCGGAGGGATTCGCAATCAGCCCCAGCATTTT	CASSISGGIRNQPQHF
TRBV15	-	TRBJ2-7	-	TGTGCCACCAGCAGAGATCGAGGCCGACGCTCCTACGAGCAGTACTTC	CATSRDRGRRSYEQYF
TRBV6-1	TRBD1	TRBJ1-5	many	TGTGCCAGCAGTGACCCGGGACAGGGAGGTTTAGCCCAGCATTTT	CASSDPGQGGLAQHF
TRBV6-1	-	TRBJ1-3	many	TGTGCCAGCAGCCGGACAGAGCTCTCCGGAAACACCATATATTTT	CASSRTELSGNTIYF
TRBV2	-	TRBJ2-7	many	TGTGCCAGCAGTGAATTACGGTCGGACTACGAGCAGTACTTC	CASSELRSDYEQYF
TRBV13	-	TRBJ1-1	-	TGTGCCAGCAGCTTAATTCGACAGGCCGAAGCTTTCTTT	CASSLIRQAEAFF
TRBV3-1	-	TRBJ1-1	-	TGTGCCAGCAGCCATTTGGGCAGCCCGAACACTGAAGCTTTCTTT	CASSHLGSPNTEAFF
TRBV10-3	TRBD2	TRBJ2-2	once	TGTGCCACCAAATATAGCGGGACCGCGAGCGGGGAGCTGTTTTTT	CATKYSGTASGELFF
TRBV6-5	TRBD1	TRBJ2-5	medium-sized	TGTGCCAGCCGCAACACAGGGGGTGGCTCGGATAAAGAGACCCAGTACTTC	CASRNTGGGSDKETQYF
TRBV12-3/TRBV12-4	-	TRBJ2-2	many	TGTGCCAGCACCCCCGGGGGCCACGGGGAGCTGTTTTTT	CASTPGGHGELFF
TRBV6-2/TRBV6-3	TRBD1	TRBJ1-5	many	TGTGCCAGCAGCCCAATCGACAGGGGCCCCCAGCATTTT	CASSPIDRGPQHF
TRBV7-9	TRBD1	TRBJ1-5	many	TGTGCCAGCAGCCGGGGACAGGGAGGGCAGCCCCAGCATTTT	CASSRGQGGQPQHF
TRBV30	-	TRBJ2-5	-	TGTGCCTGGAGTGTCTGGGAGACCCAGTACTTC	CAWSVWETQYF
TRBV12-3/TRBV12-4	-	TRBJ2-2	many	TGTGCCAGCAACAAGGGGGCGAACACCGGGGAGCTGTTTTTT	CASNKGANTGELFF
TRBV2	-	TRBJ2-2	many	TGTGCCAGCAGTGAAAGGGGACTCTACACCGGGGAGCTGTTTTTT	CASSERGLYTGELFF
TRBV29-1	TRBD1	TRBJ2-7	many	TGCAGCGCTAAGATAGGGACAGCCTACGAGCAGTACTTC	CSAKIGTAYEQYF
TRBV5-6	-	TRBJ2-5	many	TGTGCCAGCAGCTTTGGGCAGGGTCTAGGGGCCCAGTACTTC	CASSFGQGLGAQYF
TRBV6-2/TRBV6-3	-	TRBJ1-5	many	TGTGCCAGCAGCCCCCGAGGAGGCCTACAGCCCCAGCATTTT	CASSPRGGLQPQHF
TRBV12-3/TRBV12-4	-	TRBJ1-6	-	TGTGCCAGCAGCCCCGGCAGCTTTGCTACACCCCTCCACTTT	CASSPGSFATPLHF
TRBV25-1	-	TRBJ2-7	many	TGTGCCAGCAGTGACCTTAATGGGGCTAGGCCCTACGAGCAGTACTTC	CASSDLNGARPYEQYF
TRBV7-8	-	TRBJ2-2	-	TGTGCCAGCAGCGGACGACAGGGGAGGGCCGGGGAGCTGTTTTTT	CASSGRQGRAGELFF
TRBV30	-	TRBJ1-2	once	TGTGCCTGGAGTGTAGGCAGGGATTACGGCTACACCTTC	CAWSVGRDYGYTF
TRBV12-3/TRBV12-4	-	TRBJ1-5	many	TGTGCCAGCAGCCCCGCCGGGTCGAGCAATCAGCCCCAGCATTTT	CASSPAGSSNQPQHF
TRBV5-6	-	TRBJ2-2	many	TGTGCCAGCAGCCATCCCCCCTCTGGGGGAGCCGGGGAGCTGTTTTTT	CASSHPPSGGAGELFF
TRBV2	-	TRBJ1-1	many	TGTGCCAACAGTTCATCCATGAACACTGAAGCTTTCTTT	CANSSSMNTEAFF
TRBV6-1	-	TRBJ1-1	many	TGTGCCAGCAGTGAAATGGTTGTGGGGGGCGTCGTGAACACTGAAGCTTTCTTT	CASSEMVVGGVVNTEAFF
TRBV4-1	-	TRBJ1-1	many	TGCGCCAGCAGCCATCTCAGGAACACTGAAGCTTTCTTT	CASSHLRNTEAFF
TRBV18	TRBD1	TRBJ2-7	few	TGTGCCAGCTCGTCCCCGGGGACAGGGACGATGGTGCAGTACTTC	CASSSPGTGTMVQYF